This T cell receptor beta chain stems from a study of memory CD4+ T cells and cytomegalovirus serostatus. Measured with immunoSEQ multiplex PCR; TCRdb has only the in-frame clones, and not every one. In the table there are 55,000 to 80,000 clones, about 70% of which are singletons. Single viable CD3+CD4+CD8-CD45RO+ cells were sorted as the memory CD4+ T cells. Positive selection with CD4 microbeads enriched total CD4+ T cells. A few counts support this clone. Sequenced material: memory CD4+ T cells from blood. This TCR was sampled from an adult in good health and CMV-seropositive.

The CDR3 is CAWNRGKGPEAFF. The CDR3 DNA follows: TGTGCCTGGAACAGGGGGAAGGGGCCTGAAGCTTTCTTT. The V and J genes are TRBV30 and TRBJ1-1; 8 bases line up with TRBD1. J was trimmed by 6 bases and V by 4 bases; bases with no gene match: 7. Germline CDR1 reads GTSNPN; CDR2 reads SVGIG (reference sequence). There are 13 residues in the CDR3.